A selection of T cell receptor beta chains follows, all from one sample in a study of post-analysis software for immune sequencing data. TCRdb re-analysed the PCR reads in MiXCR, keeping a single row per CDR3 protein. The data hold about 200,000 distinct CDR3 sequences, with over 25% observed a single time. The sample consisted of blood. The source of these receptors is a girl aged 2 to 17 with multiple sclerosis. Each CDR3 is given without its conserved first and last residue.

V: TRBV27; J: TRBJ2-7; CDR3: ASSPTGDGGTYEQY
V: TRBV2; J: TRBJ2-2; CDR3: ASSEGGPLAGELF
V: TRBV20-1; J: TRBJ2-3; CDR3: SAGQGTTDTQY
V: TRBV28; J: TRBJ2-6; CDR3: ASSFRGYHSGANVLT
V: TRBV12-3/TRBV12-4; J: TRBJ2-7; CDR3: ASSAERAVYEQY
V: TRBV5-1; J: TRBJ1-1; CDR3: ASSFWTTDEAEAF
V: TRBV16; J: .; CDR3: ASSPWTGACEQY
V: TRBV5-1; J: TRBJ1-5; CDR3: ASSLWGGENQPQH
V: TRBV20-1; J: TRBJ1-1; CDR3: SARGLLAAMNTEAF
V: TRBV7-6; J: TRBJ1-5; CDR3: ASSGQRNQPQH
V: TRBV5-1; J: TRBJ1-2; CDR3: ASSGGDRANYGYT
V: TRBV15; J: TRBJ2-2; CDR3: ATSRESGQAGELF
V: TRBV11-1; J: TRBJ2-7; CDR3: ASSLSPGAVAGETYEQY
V: TRBV6-7; J: TRBJ2-5; CDR3: ASSYSVGTGNLQETQY
V: TRBV12-3/TRBV12-4; J: TRBJ2-7; CDR3: ASSFSRAPTYEQY
V: TRBV5-1; J: TRBJ1-5; CDR3: ASSFGPGGGQPQH
V: TRBV12-5; J: TRBJ2-3; CDR3: ASGPGTSGLTDTQY